The rows below give T cell receptor beta chains drawn from one sample of a study of T cell responses to AZD1222 COVID-19 vaccine. The protocol was immunoSEQ multiplex PCR, while the TCRdb copy is restricted to in-frame clones and leaves out a portion. The data hold 150,000 to 200,000 clones, with over 85% observed a single time. The sequenced sample was peripheral blood, obtained 28 days after the second dose of the MenACWY control vaccine. The receptors stem from an adult who received the MenACWY meningococcal vaccine as a control. Both conserved end residues are part of each CDR3. A D gene is named only where the DNA matches it firmly. Some rows mark clone size as missing; the rest say once, few, many or name a class of expanded clone.

few,TRBJ1-2,-,TRBV7-3,CASSFSREDGYTF,TGTGCCAGCAGCTTTAGTCGGGAGGATGGCTACACCTTC
-,TRBJ2-7,TRBD1,TRBV5-1,CASSPGQTSAYEQYF,TGCGCCAGCAGCCCGGGACAGACCTCCGCCTACGAGCAGTACTTC
-,TRBJ2-5,-,TRBV2,CASSVGVETQYF,TGTGCCAGCAGTGTAGGGGTAGAGACCCAGTACTTC
once,TRBJ1-3,-,TRBV5-1,CASSPRESGNTIYF,TGCGCCAGCAGCCCCCGGGAATCTGGAAACACCATATATTTT
few,TRBJ1-5,-,TRBV30,CAWSVGSDQPQHF,TGTGCCTGGAGTGTGGGGTCCGATCAGCCCCAGCATTTT
-,TRBJ2-4,-,TRBV5-5,CASSWEQLKNIQYF,TGTGCCAGCAGCTGGGAGCAGCTAAAAAACATTCAGTACTTC
-,TRBJ1-5,-,TRBV7-9,CASSLGSSQPQHF,TGTGCCAGCAGCTTAGGGTCAAGCCAGCCCCAGCATTTT
-,TRBJ2-5,TRBD2,TRBV5-4,CASSQSGGAGETQYF,TGTGCCAGCAGCCAGAGCGGGGGGGCGGGAGAGACCCAGTACTTC
few,TRBJ2-2,-,TRBV7-6,CASSGRGTPNTGELFF,TGTGCCAGCAGCGGACGGGGGACACCGAACACCGGGGAGCTGTTTTTT
-,TRBJ1-1,-,TRBV6-5,CASSISPRLNTEAFF,TGTGCCAGCAGTATTTCTCCCAGATTGAACACTGAAGCTTTCTTT
once,TRBJ1-3,-,TRBV2,CATQWRSGNTIYF,TGTGCCACGCAATGGCGATCTGGAAACACCATATATTTT
-,TRBJ1-1,-,TRBV12-5,CASGFGTQVEAFF,TGTGCTAGTGGTTTCGGGACTCAAGTCGAGGCTTTCTTT
-,TRBJ2-1,TRBD1,TRBV7-7,CASSLDRGSNEQFF,TGTGCCAGCAGCTTAGACAGGGGATCCAATGAGCAGTTCTTC
-,TRBJ1-1,TRBD1,TRBV10-2,CASSGQANTEAFF,TGCGCCAGCAGCGGACAGGCGAACACTGAAGCTTTCTTT
-,TRBJ1-4,-,TRBV3-1/TRBV3-2,CASSSGTMAEKLFF,TGTGCCAGCAGCTCCGGGACCATGGCTGAAAAACTGTTTTTT
-,TRBJ1-6,-,TRBV7-2,CASSPQALYNSPLHF,TGTGCCAGCAGCCCGCAAGCGCTCTATAATTCACCCCTCCACTTT
-,TRBJ1-1,-,TRBV29-1,CSAGSSNTEAFF,TGCAGCGCAGGGTCCTCGAACACTGAAGCTTTCTTT
-,TRBJ1-2,-,TRBV27,CASSINTSLRGYTF,TGTGCCAGCAGCATCAATACCTCCCTGCGGGGCTACACCTTC
-,TRBJ2-7,-,TRBV5-8,CASSLWQGRDEQYF,TGTGCCAGCAGCTTGTGGCAGGGAAGGGACGAGCAGTACTTC
-,TRBJ1-2,TRBD1,TRBV6-5,CASSYADRGAHGYTF,TGTGCCAGCAGTTACGCGGACAGGGGCGCGCATGGCTACACCTTC
-,TRBJ1-2,-,TRBV7-9,CASSLAGQTGYTF,TGTGCCAGCAGCTTAGCAGGCCAGACTGGCTACACCTTC
once,TRBJ2-3,-,TRBV5-5,CASSVGQITDTQYF,TGTGCCAGCAGCGTCGGGCAGATCACAGATACGCAGTATTTT
-,TRBJ1-6,-,TRBV2,CASNLAVNSPLHF,TGTGCCAGCAATCTCGCGGTTAATTCACCCCTCCACTTT
-,TRBJ2-7,-,TRBV28,CASRQGGDEQYF,TGTGCCAGCCGGCAGGGCGGCGACGAGCAGTACTTC
-,TRBJ2-1,-,TRBV27,CASSYVSYNEQFF,TGTGCCAGCAGTTATGTTTCCTACAATGAGCAGTTCTTC
-,TRBJ1-2,TRBD1,TRBV5-4,CASSLAGTGTYGYTF,TGTGCCAGCAGCTTGGCAGGGACAGGGACCTATGGCTACACCTTC
-,TRBJ2-1,-,TRBV6-2/TRBV6-3,CASSSALGLPIEQFF,TGTGCCAGCAGTTCCGCCTTGGGTCTGCCCATTGAGCAGTTCTTC
-,TRBJ1-6,-,TRBV18,CASEAPLHF,TGTGCCAGCGAGGCACCCCTCCACTTT
-,TRBJ1-2,TRBD1,TRBV10-1,CASSESRTGSYTF,TGCGCCAGCAGTGAGTCCAGGACAGGTAGCTACACCTTC
-,TRBJ1-2,-,TRBV7-9,CASSLIGPDGYTF,TGTGCCAGCAGCTTAATCGGCCCCGATGGCTACACCTTC
-,TRBJ1-1,-,TRBV25-1,CASSKQMNTEAFF,TGTGCCAGCAGTAAACAGATGAACACTGAAGCTTTCTTT
-,TRBJ1-2,-,TRBV20-1,CSASEGINGYTF,TGCAGTGCTAGTGAGGGGATCAATGGCTACACCTTC
-,TRBJ1-2,TRBD1,TRBV4-1,CASSQLQRSGGGSGYTF,TGCGCCAGCAGCCAGCTCCAAAGGTCAGGAGGGGGCAGTGGCTACACCTTC
-,TRBJ2-5,-,TRBV5-1,CASSTSGTPVQETQYF,TGCGCCAGCAGCACGTCCGGGACTCCCGTCCAAGAGACCCAGTACTTC
-,TRBJ1-1,-,TRBV5-1,CASSLEPYTTEAFF,TGCGCCAGCAGCTTGGAACCGTACACCACTGAAGCTTTCTTT
-,TRBJ1-5,-,TRBV19,CASNRDSGRSNQPQHF,TGTGCCAGTAACCGGGACTCAGGGAGGAGCAATCAGCCCCAGCATTTT